The 5 T cell receptor beta chains presented below share a single source sample, sequenced in a study of blood T cells in healthy people across ages. Next came a second PCR, run for about 7 to 12 cycles, which used a sample-barcoded 5' primer along with a J-beta primer mix. MiXCR, run by TCRdb on the 5' RACE reads, gives a single entry per CDR3 protein. The sample has 600,000 to 850,000 distinct CDR3 sequences; more than 20% are singletons. The sample was also linked to a second study, of T cells of mothers and their children.

The sample was blood. These receptors all stem from a boy younger than 18 in good health.

V and J are TRBV9 and TRBJ2-3; 7 nucleotides agree with TRBD2. With 0 bases clipped from V and 5 bases from J, the junction kept 9 bases outside the gene matches. This CDR3 is 16 amino acids long. The germline V gene has CDR1 SGDLS and CDR2 YYNGEE. CDR3 DNA sequence: TGTGCCAGCAGCGTAGCGGGCGGGAGTAAGGGAGATACGCAGTATTTT. This translates into CASSVAGGSKGDTQYF.

This chain uses TRBV20-1 with TRBJ2-1; 7 bases are shared with TRBD2. The CDR3 is 14 residues long. Germline CDR1 DFQATT, CDR2 SNEGSKA (reference sequence). The V and J ends lost 6 bases and 3 bases, in that order; junction bases with no gene match: 8. The CDR3 DNA follows: TGCAGTGCCGGGGCGGGGGAGCGCTACAATGAGCAGTTCTTC. This sequence encodes CSAGAGERYNEQFF.

This clonotype was seen a handful of times. The rearrangement links TRBV20-1 to TRBJ2-5; D uncertain. CDR3 length: 14 residues. CDR1 DFQATT and CDR2 SNEGSKA come from the germline V gene (reference sequence). With 2 bases removed from V and 1 base from J, the gap between germline ends came to 11 bases. CDR3 bases: TGCAGTGCTAGAAACCCGGACGGCCAAGAGACCCAGTACTTC. As protein: CSARNPDGQETQYF.

This clonotype showed up just a few times. The rearrangement uses TRBV4-3 and TRBJ1-2, with D perhaps TRBD1 (6 bases). The germline CDR1 and CDR2 sequences are LGHNA and YSLEER. V was trimmed by 2 bases and J by 7 bases, leaving 14 bases between them. This CDR3 has 14 residues. CDR3 bases: TGCGCCAGCAGCCAATTAACAGGGCTCTCTGGCTACACCTTC. It translates to CASSQLTGLSGYTF.

This clonotype appeared a few times. The V and J genes are TRBV14 and TRBJ1-3; no clear D. Germline V lookup: CDR1 SGHDN, CDR2 FVKESK. Deletions cut 0 bases from V and 0 bases from J, with 9 bases between. The CDR3 spans 16 residues. Here the CDR3 reads CASSQEYSRSGNTIYF. The DNA of the CDR3 is TGTGCCAGCAGCCAAGAGTATTCTCGCTCTGGAAACACCATATATTTT. Full variable domain (rest looked up from reference TRBV14 and TRBJ1-3): EAGVTQFPSHSVIEKGQTVTLRCDPISGHDNLYWYRRVMGKEIKFLLHFVKESKQDESGMPNNRFLAERTGGTYSTLKVQPAELEDSGVYFCASSQEYSRSGNTIYFGEGSWLTVV.